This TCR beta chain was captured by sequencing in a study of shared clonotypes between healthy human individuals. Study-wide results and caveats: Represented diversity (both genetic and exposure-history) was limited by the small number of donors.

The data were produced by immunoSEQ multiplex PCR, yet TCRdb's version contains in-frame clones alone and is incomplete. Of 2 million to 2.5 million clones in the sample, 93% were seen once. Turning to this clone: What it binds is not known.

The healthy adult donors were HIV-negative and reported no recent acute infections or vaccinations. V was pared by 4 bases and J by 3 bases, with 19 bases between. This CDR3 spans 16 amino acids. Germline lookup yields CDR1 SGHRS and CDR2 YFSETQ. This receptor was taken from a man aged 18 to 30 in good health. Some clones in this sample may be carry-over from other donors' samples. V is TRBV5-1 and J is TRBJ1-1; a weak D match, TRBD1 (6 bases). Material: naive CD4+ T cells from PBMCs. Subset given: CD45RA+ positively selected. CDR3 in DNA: TGCGCCAGCAGCGTATTGGGGGCGAATGGGTACACTGAAGCTTTCTTT. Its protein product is CASSVLGANGYTEAFF.